This TCR beta chain originates from a study of blood T cells in healthy people across ages. Study-wide results and limits: A strong correlation was found between TCR beta diversity and the percentage of naive T cells.

The use of a sample-barcoded 5' primer and a J-beta primer mix characterized a second PCR of about 7 to 12 cycles. TCRdb ran MiXCR on the 5' RACE reads and lists one entry per CDR3 protein. The profile shows about 1.7 million distinct CDR3 sequences, approximately 28% of them singletons. As to this clonotype: Its specificity is unknown.

The sample taken for sequencing was blood. This clonotype was sampled from a woman in her 30s in good health.

CDR3 in amino acids: CSASTADSNQPQHF. The CDR3 bases are TGCAGTGCTAGCACAGCTGATAGCAATCAGCCCCAGCATTTT. The chain carries TRBV20-1 and TRBJ1-5; no definite D call. Germline lookup yields CDR1 DFQATT and CDR2 SNEGSKA (reference sequence). The CDR3 runs to 14 residues. V was shortened by 3 bases and J by 0 bases, with 9 bases between the two germline ends.